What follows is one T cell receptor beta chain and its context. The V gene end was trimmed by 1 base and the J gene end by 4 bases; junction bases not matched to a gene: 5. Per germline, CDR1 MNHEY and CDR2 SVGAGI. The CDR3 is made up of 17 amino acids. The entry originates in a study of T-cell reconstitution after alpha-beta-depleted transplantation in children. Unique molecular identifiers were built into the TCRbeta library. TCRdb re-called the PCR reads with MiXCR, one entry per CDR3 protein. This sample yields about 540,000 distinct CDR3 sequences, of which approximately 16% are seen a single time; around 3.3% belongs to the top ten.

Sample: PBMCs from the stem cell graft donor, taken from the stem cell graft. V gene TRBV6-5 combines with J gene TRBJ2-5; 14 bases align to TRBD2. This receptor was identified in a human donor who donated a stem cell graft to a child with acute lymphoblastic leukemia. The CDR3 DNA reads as TGTGCCAGCAGTTACTGGGGGACTAGCGGGAGTATAGAGACCCAGTACTTC. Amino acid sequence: CASSYWGTSGSIETQYF.